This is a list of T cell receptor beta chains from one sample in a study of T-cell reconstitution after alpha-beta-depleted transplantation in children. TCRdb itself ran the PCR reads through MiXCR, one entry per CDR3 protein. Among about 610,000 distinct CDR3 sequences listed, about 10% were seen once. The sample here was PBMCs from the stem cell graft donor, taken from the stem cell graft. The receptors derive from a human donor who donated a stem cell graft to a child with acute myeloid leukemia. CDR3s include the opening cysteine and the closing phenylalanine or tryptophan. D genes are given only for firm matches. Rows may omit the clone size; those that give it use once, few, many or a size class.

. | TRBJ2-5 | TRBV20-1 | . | CSARDMRRPQETQYF | TGCAGTGCTAGAGATATGCGCAGGCCCCAAGAGACCCAGTACTTC
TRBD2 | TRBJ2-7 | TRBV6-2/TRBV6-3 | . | CASSPAREGTYEQYF | TGTGCCAGCAGTCCAGCTAGGGAGGGTACCTACGAGCAGTACTTC
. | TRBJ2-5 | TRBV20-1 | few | CSARVAAVRFVETQYF | TGCAGTGCTAGAGTCGCGGCCGTCAGGTTTGTGGAGACCCAGTACTTC
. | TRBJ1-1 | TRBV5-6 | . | CASSLGHKNTEAFF | TGTGCCAGCAGCCTGGGACACAAGAACACTGAAGCTTTCTTT
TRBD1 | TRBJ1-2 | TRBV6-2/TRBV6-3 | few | CASSVDRDGSYGYTF | TGTGCCAGCAGCGTTGACAGGGATGGCAGCTATGGCTACACCTTC
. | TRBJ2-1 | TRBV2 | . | CASSETGSAMGEQFF | TGTGCCAGCAGTGAGACCGGGAGTGCTATGGGAGAGCAGTTCTTC
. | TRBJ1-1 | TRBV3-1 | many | CASSQGGRDTEAFF | TGTGCCAGCAGCCAAGGAGGGAGAGACACTGAAGCTTTCTTT
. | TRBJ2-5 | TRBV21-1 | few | CASSPPGQAEETQYF | TGTGCCAGCAGCCCACCGGGACAGGCGGAGGAGACCCAGTACTTC
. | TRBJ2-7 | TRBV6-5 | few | CASSLRGERYEQYF | TGTGCCAGCAGTTTACGAGGGGAGCGGTACGAGCAGTACTTC
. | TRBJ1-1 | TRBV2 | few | CASSQQRDGDLAVF | TGTGCCAGCAGCCAACAGCGGGACGGAGATTTGGCTGTCTTT
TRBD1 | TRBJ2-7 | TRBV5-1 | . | CASSLNAGGGYEQYF | TGCGCCAGCAGCTTGAACGCAGGGGGCGGCTACGAGCAGTACTTC
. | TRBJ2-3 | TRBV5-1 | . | CASSIGSVADTQYF | TGCGCCAGCAGCATCGGGAGTGTGGCAGATACGCAGTATTTT
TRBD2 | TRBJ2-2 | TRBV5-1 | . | CASSYLSSGANTGELFF | TGCGCCAGCAGCTACCTCTCTAGCGGAGCGAACACCGGGGAGCTGTTTTTT
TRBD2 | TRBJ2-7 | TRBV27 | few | CASRTSGKNYEQYF | TGTGCCAGCAGAACTAGCGGAAAAAACTACGAGCAGTACTTC
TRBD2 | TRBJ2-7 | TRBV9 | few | CASSVAVAERGEQYF | TGTGCCAGCAGCGTAGCGGTAGCGGAGCGGGGCGAGCAGTACTTC
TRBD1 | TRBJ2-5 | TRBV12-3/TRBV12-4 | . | CASSYNRGQETQYF | TGTGCCAGCAGTTATAACAGGGGCCAAGAGACCCAGTACTTC
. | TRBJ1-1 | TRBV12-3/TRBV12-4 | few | CATRRGRGTEAFF | TGTGCCACCCGTCGGGGCAGGGGCACTGAAGCTTTCTTT
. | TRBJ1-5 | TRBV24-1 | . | CATRTSQSKPGGTQPQHF | TGTGCCACCAGAACTTCCCAGAGCAAGCCAGGCGGGACTCAGCCCCAGCATTTT
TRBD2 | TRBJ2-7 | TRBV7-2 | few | CASSPTKRGQYF | TGTGCCAGCAGCCCAACCAAGCGGGGGCAGTACTTC
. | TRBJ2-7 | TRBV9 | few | CASSPRPYLGYEQYF | TGTGCCAGCAGCCCCCGCCCCTACCTTGGCTACGAGCAGTACTTC
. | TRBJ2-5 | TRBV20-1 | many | CSARSSNTETQYF | TGCAGTGCTAGGTCTTCCAACACGGAGACCCAGTACTTC
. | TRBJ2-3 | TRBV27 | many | CASSSVIRSTDTQYF | TGTGCCAGCAGCTCAGTTATCCGAAGCACAGATACGCAGTATTTT
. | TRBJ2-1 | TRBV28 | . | CASSRVTGIGNEQFF | TGTGCCAGCAGTCGCGTCACAGGGATAGGCAATGAGCAGTTCTTC
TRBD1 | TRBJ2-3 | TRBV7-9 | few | CASSMGQYTDTQYF | TGTGCCAGCAGCATGGGACAGTACACAGATACGCAGTATTTT
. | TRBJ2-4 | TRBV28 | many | CASSRPRTGKTKNIQYF | TGTGCCAGCAGTCGACCTCGCACAGGGAAAACCAAAAACATTCAGTACTTC
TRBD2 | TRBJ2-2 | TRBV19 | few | CASSIRAGDTGELFF | TGTGCCAGTAGTATTCGAGCGGGAGACACCGGGGAGCTGTTTTTT
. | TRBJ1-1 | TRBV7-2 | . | CASSPDGVGTEAFF | TGTGCCAGCAGCCCTGACGGCGTCGGGACTGAAGCTTTCTTT
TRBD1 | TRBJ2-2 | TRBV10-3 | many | CAISESRGLTGELFF | TGTGCCATCAGTGAGTCGAGGGGGCTCACCGGGGAGCTGTTTTTT
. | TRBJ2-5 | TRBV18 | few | CASSPLIPRETQYF | TGTGCCAGCTCACCATTGATTCCTCGAGAGACCCAGTACTTC
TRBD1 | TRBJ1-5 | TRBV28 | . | CAGSYGTGRNQPQHF | TGTGCCGGCAGTTACGGGACAGGGCGCAATCAGCCCCAGCATTTT
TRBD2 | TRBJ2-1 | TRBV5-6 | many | CASSLAGTSLNNEQFF | TGTGCCAGCAGCTTGGCCGGGACTAGCTTAAACAATGAGCAGTTCTTC
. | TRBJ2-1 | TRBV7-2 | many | CASSSWGTSGDNEQFF | TGTGCCAGCAGCTCTTGGGGGACATCGGGTGACAATGAGCAGTTCTTC
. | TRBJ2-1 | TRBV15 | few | CATSRDQVSAIF | TGTGCCACCAGCAGAGATCAAGTCTCGGCGATCTTC
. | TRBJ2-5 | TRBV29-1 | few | CSVGEALRETQYF | TGCAGCGTTGGGGAGGCCCTGAGGGAGACCCAGTACTTC
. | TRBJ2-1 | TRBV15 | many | CATRTATYNEQFF | TGTGCCACCCGGACAGCTACCTACAATGAGCAGTTCTTC
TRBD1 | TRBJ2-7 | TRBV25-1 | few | CASTKTGYEQYF | TGTGCCAGCACCAAGACAGGGTACGAGCAGTACTTC
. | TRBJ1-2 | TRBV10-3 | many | CAISSSGRSYGYTF | .
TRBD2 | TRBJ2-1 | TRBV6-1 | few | CASSRDSSGRKADEQFF | TGTGCCAGCAGTCGCGATTCTAGCGGGCGGAAGGCGGATGAGCAGTTCTTC
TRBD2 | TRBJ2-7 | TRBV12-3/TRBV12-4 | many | CASQSQVGGPREQYF | TGTGCCAGCCAATCCCAGGTGGGAGGGCCGAGGGAGCAGTACTTC
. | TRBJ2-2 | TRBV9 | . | CASSVEVNTGELFF | TGTGCCAGCAGCGTAGAGGTGAACACCGGGGAGCTGTTTTTT
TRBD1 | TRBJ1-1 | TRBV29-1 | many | CSMTRGGTEAFF | TGCAGCATGACCAGGGGGGGGACTGAAGCTTTCTTT
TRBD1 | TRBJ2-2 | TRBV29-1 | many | CSVGQGTNTGELFF | TGCAGCGTTGGACAGGGAACAAACACCGGGGAGCTGTTTTTT
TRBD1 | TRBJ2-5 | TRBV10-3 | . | CAISESIAGTGSEETQYF | TGTGCCATCAGTGAGTCGATAGCAGGGACAGGTTCGGAGGAGACCCAGTACTTC
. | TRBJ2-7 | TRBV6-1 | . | CASTLKRALSYEQYF | TGTGCCAGCACCCTAAAGCGGGCCCTCTCCTACGAGCAGTACTTC
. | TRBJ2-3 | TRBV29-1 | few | CSVCRPGESDTQYF | TGCAGCGTTTGTCGGCCAGGGGAATCAGATACGCAGTATTTT
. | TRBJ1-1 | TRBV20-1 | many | CSAHGEGWAEAFF | TGCAGTGCCCACGGGGAGGGGTGGGCTGAAGCTTTCTTT
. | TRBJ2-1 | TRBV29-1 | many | CSVGVLEQFF | TGCAGCGTCGGGGTCTTGGAGCAGTTCTTC
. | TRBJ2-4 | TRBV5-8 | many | CASSLRRDPNIQYF | TGTGCCAGCAGCTTGCGGCGGGACCCGAACATTCAGTACTTC
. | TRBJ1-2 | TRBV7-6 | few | CASSLRTDTNYGYTF | TGTGCCAGCAGCTTGAGGACAGATACTAACTATGGCTACACCTTC
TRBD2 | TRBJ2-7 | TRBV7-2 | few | CASSLNFGTSGISEQYF | TGTGCCAGCAGCTTAAATTTTGGGACTAGCGGGATAAGCGAGCAGTACTTC
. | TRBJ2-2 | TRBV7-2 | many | CASSKEPLITGELFF | TGTGCCAGCAGCAAAGAACCTCTTATCACCGGGGAGCTGTTTTTT
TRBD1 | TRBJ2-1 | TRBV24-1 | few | CATSDLGAPGQSSYNEQFF | TGTGCCACCAGTGATTTAGGGGCCCCGGGACAGAGCTCCTACAATGAGCAGTTCTTC
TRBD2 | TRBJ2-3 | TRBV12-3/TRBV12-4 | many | CASTLGRLAGSDTQYF | TGTGCCAGCACCCTCGGGAGACTAGCGGGCTCTGATACGCAGTATTTT
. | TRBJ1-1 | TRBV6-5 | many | CASSYGAGTEAFF | TGTGCCAGCAGTTACGGGGCCGGCACTGAAGCTTTCTTT
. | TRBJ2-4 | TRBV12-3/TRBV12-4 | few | CASSSGTKNIQYF | TGTGCCAGCAGTTCAGGGACCAAAAACATTCAGTACTTC
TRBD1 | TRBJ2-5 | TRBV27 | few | CASKIGTGEETQYF | TGTGCCAGCAAAATAGGGACAGGGGAAGAGACCCAGTACTTC
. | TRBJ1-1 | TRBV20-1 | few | CSASLTGTEAFF | TGCAGTGCTAGCCTGACAGGCACTGAAGCTTTCTTT
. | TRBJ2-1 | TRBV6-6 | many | CASSDRNEQFF | TGTGCCAGCAGTGATAGGAATGAGCAGTTCTTC
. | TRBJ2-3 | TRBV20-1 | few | CCAWTGTQEDSTDTQYF | TGCTGTGCATGGACCGGGACCCAGGAAGATAGCACAGATACGCAGTATTTT